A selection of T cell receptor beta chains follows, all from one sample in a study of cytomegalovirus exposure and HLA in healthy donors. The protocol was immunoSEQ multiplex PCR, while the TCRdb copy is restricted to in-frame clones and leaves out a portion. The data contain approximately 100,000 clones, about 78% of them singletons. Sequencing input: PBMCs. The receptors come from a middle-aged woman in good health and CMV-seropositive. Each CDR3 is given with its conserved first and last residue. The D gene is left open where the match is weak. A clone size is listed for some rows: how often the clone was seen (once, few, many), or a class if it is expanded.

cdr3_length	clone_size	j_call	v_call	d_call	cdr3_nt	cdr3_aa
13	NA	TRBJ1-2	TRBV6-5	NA	TGTGCCAGCTCCGGGAAGTCAACGGGGGGCTACACCTTC	CASSGKSTGGYTF
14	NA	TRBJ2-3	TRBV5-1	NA	TGCGCCAGCAGCTTTGGGGAGATAACAGATACGCAGTATTTT	CASSFGEITDTQYF
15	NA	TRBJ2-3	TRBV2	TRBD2	TGTGCCAGCACCCAGACCGGGACTACGTTGGATACGCAGTATTTT	CASTQTGTTLDTQYF
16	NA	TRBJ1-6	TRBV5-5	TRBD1	TGTGCCAGCAGCTTGGTTGTGACAGGGTATAATTCACCCCTCCACTTT	CASSLVVTGYNSPLHF
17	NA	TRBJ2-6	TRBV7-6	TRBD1	TGTGCCAGCAGCCAAGGACAGGTCCCCTCTGGGGCCAACGTCCTGACTTTC	CASSQGQVPSGANVLTF
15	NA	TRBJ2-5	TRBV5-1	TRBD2	TGCGCCAGCAGCTTGGACGGGGGGGCCCGGGGGACCCAGTACTTC	CASSLDGGARGTQYF
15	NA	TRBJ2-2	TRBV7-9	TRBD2	TGTGCCAGCAGCTTCGGGGGGGGCCGGAGCGGGGAGCTGTTTTTT	CASSFGGGRSGELFF
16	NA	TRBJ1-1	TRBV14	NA	TGTGCCAGCAGCCAAGTCGGTCGGATAGCGAACACTGAAGCTTTCTTT	CASSQVGRIANTEAFF
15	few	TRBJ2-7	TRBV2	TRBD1	TGTGCCAGCAACCTGGGACAGGGGCCCTCCTACGAGCAGTACTTC	CASNLGQGPSYEQYF
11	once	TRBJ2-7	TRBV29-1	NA	TGCAGCGTTGAAGGTGAGGGCGAGCAGTACTTC	CSVEGEGEQYF
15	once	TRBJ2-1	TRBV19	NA	TGTGCCAGTAGATTTGTCGGACAGAACTACAATGAGCAGTTCTTC	CASRFVGQNYNEQFF
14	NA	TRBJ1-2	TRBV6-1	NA	TGTGCCAGCAGTGAACTTCAGGGTACAGTAGGCTACACCTTC	CASSELQGTVGYTF
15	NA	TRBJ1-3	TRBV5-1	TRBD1	TGCGCCAGCAGTCCAGGGGGTTTTTCTTATGACACCATATATTTT	CASSPGGFSYDTIYF
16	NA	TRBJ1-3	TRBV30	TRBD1	TGTGCCTCCTCATCCGGGACAGGGTTTTCTGGAAACACCATATATTTT	CASSSGTGFSGNTIYF
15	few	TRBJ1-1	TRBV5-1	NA	TGCGCCAGCAGCTTGTTTGGGGCAGAGAACACTGAAGCTTTCTTT	CASSLFGAENTEAFF
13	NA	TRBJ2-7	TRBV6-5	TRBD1	TGTGCCAGCAGGCCAAACCCGGGACAGATGGAGTACTTC	CASRPNPGQMEYF
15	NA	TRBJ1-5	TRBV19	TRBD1	TGTGCCAGTAGACGACAGGGGGCCAACAATCAGCCCCAGCATTTT	CASRRQGANNQPQHF
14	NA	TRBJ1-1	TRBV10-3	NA	TGTGCCATCAGCCCTTTTGAACAGGGAACTGAAGCTTTCTTT	CAISPFEQGTEAFF
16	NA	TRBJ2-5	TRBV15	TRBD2	TGTGCCACCAGCAGAGTTGGGGCGGGGGGACAAGAGACCCAGTACTTC	CATSRVGAGGQETQYF
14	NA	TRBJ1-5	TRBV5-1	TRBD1	TGCGCCAGCAGCTTGGAGGGGGCAAATCAGCCCCAGCATTTT	CASSLEGANQPQHF
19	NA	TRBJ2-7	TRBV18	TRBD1	TGTGCCAGCTCAGAAATCGCATATTCGACCGGGACAGGGGGCTACGAGCAGTACTTC	CASSEIAYSTGTGGYEQYF
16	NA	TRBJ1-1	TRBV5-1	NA	TGCGCCAGCAGCTTGCCGTCAGGCCCTGGGTTCACTGAAGCTTTCTTT	CASSLPSGPGFTEAFF
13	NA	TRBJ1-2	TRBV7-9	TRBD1	TGTGCCAGCAGCTCAGGGGGACCCTATGGCTACACCTTC	CASSSGGPYGYTF
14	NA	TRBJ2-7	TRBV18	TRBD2	TGTGCCAGCTCACCAACTAGCGGGAACTACGAGCAGTACTTC	CASSPTSGNYEQYF
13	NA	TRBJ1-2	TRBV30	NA	TGTGCCGGGCCCCGGGGCGCGGGAGATGGCTACACCTTC	CAGPRGAGDGYTF
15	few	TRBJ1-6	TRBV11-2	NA	TGTGCCAGCAGCTTATACAGTCAGAGTAATTCACCCCTCCACTTT	CASSLYSQSNSPLHF
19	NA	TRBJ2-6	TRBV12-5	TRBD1	TGTGCTAGTGGTTCACACGGCCGGGACAGGGTGTTTGGGGCCAACGTCCTGACTTTC	CASGSHGRDRVFGANVLTF
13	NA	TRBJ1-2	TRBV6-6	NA	TGTGCCAGCAGCCTTACTACAGGGTATGGCTACACCTTC	CASSLTTGYGYTF
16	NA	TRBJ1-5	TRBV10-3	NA	TGTGCCATCAGCCTTGGACAGCCTGGAGGCAATCAGCCCCAGCATTTT	CAISLGQPGGNQPQHF
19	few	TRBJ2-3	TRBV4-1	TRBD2	TGCGCCAGCAGCCAAGATCCGGCGGGGGGCCTACCAGACACAGATACGCAGTATTTT	CASSQDPAGGLPDTDTQYF
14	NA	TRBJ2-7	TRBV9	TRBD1	TGTGCCAGCAGCGTAGAGGGACAGGCCCTCGAGCAGTACTTC	CASSVEGQALEQYF
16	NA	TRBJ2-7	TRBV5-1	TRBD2	TGCGCCAGCAGCCCGACTAGCGGGGGAACCAACTACGAGCAGTACTTC	CASSPTSGGTNYEQYF
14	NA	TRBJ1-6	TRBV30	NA	TGTGCCTGGAGGCAGGGGTCGACCCTTTCACCCCTCCACTTT	CAWRQGSTLSPLHF
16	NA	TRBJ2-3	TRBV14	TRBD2	TGTGCCAGCAGCCAAGAACTAGCGGGGAGGACAGATACGCAGTATTTT	CASSQELAGRTDTQYF
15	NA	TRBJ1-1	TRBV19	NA	TGTGCCAGTAGGATGGGGTCGGGGTTGTATACTGAAGCTTTCTTT	CASRMGSGLYTEAFF
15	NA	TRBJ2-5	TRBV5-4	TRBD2	TGTGCCAGCAGCGTGGGACTAGGGTACTCGGAGACCCAGTACTTC	CASSVGLGYSETQYF
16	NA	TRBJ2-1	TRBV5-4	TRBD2	TGTGCCAGCAGCTCTCCAGCGGGGGGCTTTACCAATGAGCAGTTCTTC	CASSSPAGGFTNEQFF
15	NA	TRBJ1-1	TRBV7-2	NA	TGTGCCAGCAGCTTCACCGGGGGGCAGGACACTGAAGCTTTCTTT	CASSFTGGQDTEAFF
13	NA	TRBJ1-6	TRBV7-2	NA	TGTGCTAGCAGCTTAGAATCGTTTTCACCCCTCCACTTT	CASSLESFSPLHF
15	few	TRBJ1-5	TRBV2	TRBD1	TGTGCCAGCAGCCCTCCGGGACAGCCTAATCAGCCCCAGCATTTT	CASSPPGQPNQPQHF
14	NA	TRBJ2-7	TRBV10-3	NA	TGTGCCATCAGTAATCAGGGGAATCCCTACGAGCAGTACTTC	CAISNQGNPYEQYF
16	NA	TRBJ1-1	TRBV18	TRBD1	TGTGCCAGCTCACTGACTGAACCGGGACAGGGGAATCCGGCTTTCTTT	CASSLTEPGQGNPAFF
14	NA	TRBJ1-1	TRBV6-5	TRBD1	TGTGCCAGCAGGGACAGGGGGATGAACACTGAAGCTTTCTTT	CASRDRGMNTEAFF
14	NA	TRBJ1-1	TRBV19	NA	TGTGCCAGTAGCCGGAGGGAATCGAACACTGAAGCTTTCTTT	CASSRRESNTEAFF
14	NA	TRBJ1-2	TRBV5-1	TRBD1	TGCGCCAGCAGCTCAATACAGGGGGGGTATGGCTACACCTTC	CASSSIQGGYGYTF
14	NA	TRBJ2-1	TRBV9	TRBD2	TGTGCCAGCAACGGGGGGGGCATCCACAATGAGCAGTTCTTC	CASNGGGIHNEQFF
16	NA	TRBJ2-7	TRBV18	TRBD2	TGTGCCAGCTCACCACCGTTGCTAGCGGGCTCCTACGAGCAGTACTTC	CASSPPLLAGSYEQYF
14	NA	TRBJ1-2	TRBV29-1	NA	TGCAGCGTTGAAAACTCAGGGTCTTTCTATGGCTACACCTTC	CSVENSGSFYGYTF
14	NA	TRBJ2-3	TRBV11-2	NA	TGTGCCAGCAGCTTGCGCCTTACCACAGATACGCAGTATTTT	CASSLRLTTDTQYF
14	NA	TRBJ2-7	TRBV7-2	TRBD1	TGTGCCAGCGGACGAGGGACAGGGGGCTACGAGCAGTACTTC	CASGRGTGGYEQYF
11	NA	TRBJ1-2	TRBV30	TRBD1	TGTGCCGGACGGACAGGGTATGGCTACACCTTC	CAGRTGYGYTF
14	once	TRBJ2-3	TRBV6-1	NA	TGTGCCAGCAGTTGGGGGGGGGCTAAGGATACGCAGTATTTT	CASSWGGAKDTQYF
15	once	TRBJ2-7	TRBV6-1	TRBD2	TGTGCCAGCAGTGAATTGACGGGGGGGCTAGGAGAGCAGTACTTC	CASSELTGGLGEQYF